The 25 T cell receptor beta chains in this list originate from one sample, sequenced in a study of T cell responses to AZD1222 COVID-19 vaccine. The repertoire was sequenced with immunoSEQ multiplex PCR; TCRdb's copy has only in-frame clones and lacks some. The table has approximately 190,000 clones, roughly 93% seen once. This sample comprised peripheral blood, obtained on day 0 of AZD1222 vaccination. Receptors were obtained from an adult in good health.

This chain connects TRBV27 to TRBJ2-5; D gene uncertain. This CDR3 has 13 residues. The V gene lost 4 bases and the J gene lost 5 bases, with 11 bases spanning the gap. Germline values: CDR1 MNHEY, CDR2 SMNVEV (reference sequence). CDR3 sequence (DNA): TGTGCCAGCAGTTCCACCCTAGGGGAGACCCAGTACTTC. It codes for CASSSTLGETQYF.

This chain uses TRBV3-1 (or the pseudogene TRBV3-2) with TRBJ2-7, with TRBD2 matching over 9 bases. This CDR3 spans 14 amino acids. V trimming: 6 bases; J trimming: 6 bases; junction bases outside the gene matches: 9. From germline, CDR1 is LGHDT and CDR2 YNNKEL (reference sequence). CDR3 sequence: CASRVAGGTGEQYF. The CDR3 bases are TGTGCCAGCAGAGTGGCGGGAGGGACCGGCGAGCAGTACTTC.

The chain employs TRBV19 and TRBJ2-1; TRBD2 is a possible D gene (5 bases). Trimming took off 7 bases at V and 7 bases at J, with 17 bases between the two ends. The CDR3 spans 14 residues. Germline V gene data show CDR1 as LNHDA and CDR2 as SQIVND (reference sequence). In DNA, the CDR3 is TGTGCCAGTACGGGGTACCCCCAAACTAATGAGCAGTTCTTC. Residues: CASTGYPQTNEQFF.

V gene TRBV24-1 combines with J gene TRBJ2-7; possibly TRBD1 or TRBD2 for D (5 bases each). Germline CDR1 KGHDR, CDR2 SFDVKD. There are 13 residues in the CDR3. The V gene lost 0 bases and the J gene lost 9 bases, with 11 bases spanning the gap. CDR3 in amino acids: CATSDLGRRGQYF. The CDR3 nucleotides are TGTGCCACCAGTGATTTGGGGAGAAGGGGGCAGTACTTC.

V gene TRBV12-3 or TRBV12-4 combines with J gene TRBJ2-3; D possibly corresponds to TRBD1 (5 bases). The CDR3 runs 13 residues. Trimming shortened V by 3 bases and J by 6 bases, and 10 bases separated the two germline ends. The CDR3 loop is CASSFRVGDTQYF. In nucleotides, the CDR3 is TGTGCCAGCAGTTTCAGGGTTGGCGATACGCAGTATTTT.

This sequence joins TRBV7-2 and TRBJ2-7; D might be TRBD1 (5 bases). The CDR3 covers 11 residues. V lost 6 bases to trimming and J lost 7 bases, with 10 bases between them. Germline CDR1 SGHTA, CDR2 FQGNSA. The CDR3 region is CASRQSGEQYF. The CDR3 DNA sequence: TGTGCCAGCAGACAGTCAGGGGAGCAGTACTTC.

This chain's CDR3 is CASSLVGKRGSSYEQYF. The CDR3 region has the DNA TGTGCCAGCAGCTTAGTCGGAAAGCGGGGGAGCTCCTACGAGCAGTACTTC. The rearrangement uses TRBV7-9 and TRBJ2-7; 8 bases match TRBD2. This CDR3 region has 17 residues. After removal of 1 base from V and 0 bases from J, the junction contained 8 bases not matched to a gene. Germline CDR1 SEHNR, CDR2 FQNEAQ (reference sequence). Together with reference TRBV7-9 and TRBJ2-7, the CDR3 gives the full variable domain: DTGVSQNPRHKITKRGQNVTFRCDPISEHNRLYWYRQTLGQGPEFLTYFQNEAQLEKSRLLSDRFSAERPKGSFSTLEIQRTEQGDSAMYLCASSLVGKRGSSYEQYFGPGTRLTVT.

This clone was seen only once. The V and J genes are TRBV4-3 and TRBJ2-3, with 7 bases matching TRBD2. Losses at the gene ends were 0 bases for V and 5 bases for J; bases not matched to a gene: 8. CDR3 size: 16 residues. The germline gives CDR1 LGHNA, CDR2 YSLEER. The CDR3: CASSQDESAGQDTQYF. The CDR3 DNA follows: TGCGCCAGCAGCCAAGATGAGTCAGCGGGGCAAGATACGCAGTATTTT.

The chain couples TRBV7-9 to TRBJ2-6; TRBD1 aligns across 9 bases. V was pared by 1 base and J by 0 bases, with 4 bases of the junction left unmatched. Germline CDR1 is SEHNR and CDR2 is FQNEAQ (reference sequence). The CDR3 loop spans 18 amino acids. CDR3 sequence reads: CASSLEGQGGSGANVLTF. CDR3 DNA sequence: TGTGCCAGCAGCTTAGAGGGACAGGGAGGCTCTGGGGCCAACGTCCTGACTTTC.

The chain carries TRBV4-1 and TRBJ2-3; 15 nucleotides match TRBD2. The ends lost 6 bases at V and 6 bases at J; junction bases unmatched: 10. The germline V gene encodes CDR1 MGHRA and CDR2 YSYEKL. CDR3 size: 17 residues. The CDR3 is CASSPGLAGGLSDTQYF. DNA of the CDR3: TGCGCCAGCAGTCCCGGACTAGCGGGGGGGCTAAGCGATACGCAGTATTTT.

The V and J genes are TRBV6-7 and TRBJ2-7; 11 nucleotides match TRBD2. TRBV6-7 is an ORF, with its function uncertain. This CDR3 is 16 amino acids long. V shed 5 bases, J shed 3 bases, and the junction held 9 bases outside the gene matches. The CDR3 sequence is CASSKPSGGRDYEQYF. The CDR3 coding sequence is TGTGCCAGCAGTAAGCCTAGCGGGGGGAGAGACTACGAGCAGTACTTC.

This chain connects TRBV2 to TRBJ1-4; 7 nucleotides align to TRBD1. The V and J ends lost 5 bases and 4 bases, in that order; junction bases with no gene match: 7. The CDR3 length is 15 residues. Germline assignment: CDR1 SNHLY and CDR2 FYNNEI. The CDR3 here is CASSYSGTDNEKLFF. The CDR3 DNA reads TGTGCCAGCAGTTATTCCGGGACAGATAATGAAAAACTGTTTTTT.

The CDR3 DNA reads TGTGCCAGCAGCCCACCGCGGCAGGGCCTCTACGAGCAGTACTTC. Translating it yields CASSPPRQGLYEQYF. The rearrangement uses TRBV27 and TRBJ2-7; possible D gene TRBD1, 5 bases. V dropped 6 bases and J dropped 3 bases, with 18 bases sitting between them. This CDR3 contains 15 residues. Germline CDR1 is MNHEY and CDR2 is SMNVEV (reference sequence).

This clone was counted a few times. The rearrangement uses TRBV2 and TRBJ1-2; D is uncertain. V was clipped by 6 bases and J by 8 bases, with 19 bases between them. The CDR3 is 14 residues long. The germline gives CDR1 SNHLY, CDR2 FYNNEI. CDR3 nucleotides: TGTGCCAGCAGCAAAGAGTCAGGAACTATCGGCTACACCTTC. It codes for CASSKESGTIGYTF.

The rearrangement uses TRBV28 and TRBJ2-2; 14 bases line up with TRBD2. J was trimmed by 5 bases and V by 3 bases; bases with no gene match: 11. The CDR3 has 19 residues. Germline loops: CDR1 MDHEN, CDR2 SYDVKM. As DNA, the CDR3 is TGTGCCAGCAGTTTTTGGTCATCCGGGACTAGCGGGGGTACCGGGGAGCTGTTTTTT. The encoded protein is CASSFWSSGTSGGTGELFF.

This chain's CDR3 is CASSPDRVTYEQYF. DNA for the CDR3: TGTGCCAGCAGCCCGGACAGGGTCACCTACGAGCAGTACTTC. The chain links TRBV27 to TRBJ2-7; 8 positions match TRBD1. The CDR3 contains 14 residues. Germline V CDR1 and CDR2: MNHEY, SMNVEV (reference sequence). V lost 6 bases to trimming and J lost 2 bases; unmatched junction nucleotides: 6.

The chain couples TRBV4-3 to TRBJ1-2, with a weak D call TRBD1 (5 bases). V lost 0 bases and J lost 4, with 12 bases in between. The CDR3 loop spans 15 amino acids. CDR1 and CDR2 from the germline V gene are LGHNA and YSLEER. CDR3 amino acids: CASSQEEGASYGYTF. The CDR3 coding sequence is TGCGCCAGCAGCCAAGAGGAAGGGGCCTCCTATGGCTACACCTTC.

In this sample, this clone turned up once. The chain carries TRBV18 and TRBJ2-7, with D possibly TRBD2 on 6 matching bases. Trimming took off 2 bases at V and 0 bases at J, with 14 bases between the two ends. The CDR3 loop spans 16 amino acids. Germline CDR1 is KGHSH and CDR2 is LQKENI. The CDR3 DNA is TGTGCCAGCTCACCAAAAACAGGAGGGAGCTCCTACGAGCAGTACTTC. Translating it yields CASSPKTGGSSYEQYF.

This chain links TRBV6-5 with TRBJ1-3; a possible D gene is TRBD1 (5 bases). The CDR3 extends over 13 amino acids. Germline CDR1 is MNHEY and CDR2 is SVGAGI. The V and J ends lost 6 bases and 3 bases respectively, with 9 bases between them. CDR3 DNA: TGTGCCAGCAGCCGGGGGGTTGGAAACACCATATATTTT. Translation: CASSRGVGNTIYF.

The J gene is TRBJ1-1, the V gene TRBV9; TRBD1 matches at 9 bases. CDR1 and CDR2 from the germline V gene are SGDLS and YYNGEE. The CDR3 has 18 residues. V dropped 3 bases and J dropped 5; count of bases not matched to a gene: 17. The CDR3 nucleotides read TGTGCCAGCAGCGAGAGTCCCACAGGGGGCCAAGGGAAAACTGAAGCTTTCTTT. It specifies CASSESPTGGQGKTEAFF.

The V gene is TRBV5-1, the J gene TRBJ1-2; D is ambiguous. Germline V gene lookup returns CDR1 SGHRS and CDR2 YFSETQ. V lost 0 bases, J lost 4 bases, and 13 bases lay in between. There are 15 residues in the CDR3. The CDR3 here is CASSLDDKVSYGYTF. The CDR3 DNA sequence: TGCGCCAGCAGCTTGGACGACAAGGTTAGCTATGGCTACACCTTC.

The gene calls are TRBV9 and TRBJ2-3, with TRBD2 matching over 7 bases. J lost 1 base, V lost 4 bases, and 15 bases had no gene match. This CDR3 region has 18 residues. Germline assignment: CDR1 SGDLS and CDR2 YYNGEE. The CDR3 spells CASSPRPWAGVGTDTQYF. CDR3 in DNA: TGTGCCAGCAGCCCACGACCATGGGCGGGGGTGGGCACAGATACGCAGTATTTT. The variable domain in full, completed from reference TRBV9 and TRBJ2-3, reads DSGVTQTPKHLITATGQRVTLRCSPRSGDLSVYWYQQSLDQGLQFLIQYYNGEERAKGNILERFSAQQFPDLHSELNLSSLELGDSALYFCASSPRPWAGVGTDTQYFGPGTRLTVL.

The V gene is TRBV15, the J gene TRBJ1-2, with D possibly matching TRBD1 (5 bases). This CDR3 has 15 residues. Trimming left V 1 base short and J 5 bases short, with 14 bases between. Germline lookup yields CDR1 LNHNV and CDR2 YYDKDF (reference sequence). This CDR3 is CATSRAYEQVYGYTF. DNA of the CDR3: TGTGCCACCAGCAGAGCTTATGAACAGGTTTATGGCTACACCTTC.

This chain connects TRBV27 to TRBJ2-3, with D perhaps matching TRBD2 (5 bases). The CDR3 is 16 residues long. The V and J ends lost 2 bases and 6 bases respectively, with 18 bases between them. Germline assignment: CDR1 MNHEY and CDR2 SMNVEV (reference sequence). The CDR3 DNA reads TGTGCCAGCAGTTTACCCCCCGGGGTCCAGCCGGATACGCAGTATTTT. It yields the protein CASSLPPGVQPDTQYF.

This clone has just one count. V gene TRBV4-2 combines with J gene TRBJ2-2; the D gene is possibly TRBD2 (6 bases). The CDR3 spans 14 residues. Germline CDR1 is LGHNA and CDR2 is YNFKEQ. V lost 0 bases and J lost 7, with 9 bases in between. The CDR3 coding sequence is TGTGCCAGCAGCCAAGATGGCGGGGACGGGGAGCTGTTTTTT. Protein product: CASSQDGGDGELFF.